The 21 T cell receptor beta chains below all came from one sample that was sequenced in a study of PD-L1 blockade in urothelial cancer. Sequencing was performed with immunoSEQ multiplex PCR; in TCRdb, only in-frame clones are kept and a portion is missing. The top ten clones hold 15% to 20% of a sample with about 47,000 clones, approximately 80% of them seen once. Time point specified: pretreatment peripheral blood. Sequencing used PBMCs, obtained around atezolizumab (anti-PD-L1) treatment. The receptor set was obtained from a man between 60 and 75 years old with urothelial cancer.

The CDR3 is CASRPGGAGETQYF. In DNA form, the CDR3 reads TGTGCCAGTAGGCCCGGAGGGGCAGGGGAGACCCAGTACTTC. The J gene is TRBJ2-5, the V gene TRBV19; possibly TRBD2 for D (6 bases). The germline CDR1 and CDR2 sequences are LNHDA and SQIVND (reference sequence). This CDR3 has 14 residues. Trimming took 6 bases from V and 5 from J, leaving 16 bases between them.

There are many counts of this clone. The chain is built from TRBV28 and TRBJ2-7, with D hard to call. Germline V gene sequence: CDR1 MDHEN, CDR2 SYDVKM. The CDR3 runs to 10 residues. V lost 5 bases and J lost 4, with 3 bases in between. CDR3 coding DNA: TGTGCCAGCAGTCGGTACGAGCAGTACTTC. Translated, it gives CASSRYEQYF.

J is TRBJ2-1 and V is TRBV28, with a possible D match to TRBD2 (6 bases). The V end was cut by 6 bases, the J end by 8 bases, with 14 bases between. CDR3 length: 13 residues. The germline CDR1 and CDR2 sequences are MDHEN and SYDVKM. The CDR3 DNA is TGTGCCAGCAGCCCCCCGGAGGGGTATGAGCAGTTCTTC. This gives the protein CASSPPEGYEQFF.

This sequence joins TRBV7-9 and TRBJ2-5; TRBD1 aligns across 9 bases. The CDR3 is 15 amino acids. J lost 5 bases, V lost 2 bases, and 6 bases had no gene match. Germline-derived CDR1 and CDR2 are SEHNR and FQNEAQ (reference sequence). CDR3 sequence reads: CASSLTGGTGETQYF. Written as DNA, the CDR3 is TGTGCCAGCAGCTTAACAGGGGGCACGGGGGAGACCCAGTACTTC.

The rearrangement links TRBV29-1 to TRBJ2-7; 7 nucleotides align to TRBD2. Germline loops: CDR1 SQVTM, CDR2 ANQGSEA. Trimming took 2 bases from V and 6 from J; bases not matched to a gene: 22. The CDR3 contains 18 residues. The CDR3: CSVERFASGISMISEQYF. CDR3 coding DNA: TGCAGCGTTGAAAGATTCGCTAGCGGTATTTCCATGATCTCCGAGCAGTACTTC.

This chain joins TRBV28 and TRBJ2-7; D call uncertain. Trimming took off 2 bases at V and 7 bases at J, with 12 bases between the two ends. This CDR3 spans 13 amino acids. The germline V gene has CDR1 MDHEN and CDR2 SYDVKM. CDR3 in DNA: TGTGCCAGCAGTTTAGCCGGGTCAGCGGAGCAGTACTTC. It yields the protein CASSLAGSAEQYF.

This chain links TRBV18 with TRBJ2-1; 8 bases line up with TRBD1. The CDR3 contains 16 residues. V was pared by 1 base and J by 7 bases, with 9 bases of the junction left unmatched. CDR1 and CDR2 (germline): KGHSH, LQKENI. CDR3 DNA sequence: TGTGCCAGCTCACCACGGGACAGGTTTACTGAGAATGAGCAGTTCTTC. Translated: CASSPRDRFTENEQFF.

The CDR3 DNA sequence: TGTGCCAGCAGTTTATGGGACAGTGCCTACGAGCAGTACTTC. It translates to CASSLWDSAYEQYF. The chain has TRBV28 and TRBJ2-7; perhaps TRBD1 as D (6 bases). V was clipped by 0 bases and J by 2 bases, with 8 bases between them. The CDR3 runs 14 residues. Per germline, CDR1 MDHEN and CDR2 SYDVKM.

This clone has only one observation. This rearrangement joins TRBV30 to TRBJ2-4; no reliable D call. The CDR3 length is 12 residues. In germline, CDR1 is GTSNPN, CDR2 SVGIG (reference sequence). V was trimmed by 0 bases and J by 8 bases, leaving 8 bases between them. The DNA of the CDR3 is TGTGCCTGGAGTGTACAGTTGGACATTCAGTACTTC. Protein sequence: CAWSVQLDIQYF.

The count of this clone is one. Here the CDR3 reads CASSPLSTDTQYF. The CDR3 DNA reads TGTGCCAGCAGTCCCCTTAGCACAGATACGCAGTATTTT. This chain connects TRBV28 to TRBJ2-3; D not resolved. CDR3 size: 13 residues. Germline assignment: CDR1 MDHEN and CDR2 SYDVKM. V was trimmed by 5 bases and J by 0 bases, leaving 6 bases between them.

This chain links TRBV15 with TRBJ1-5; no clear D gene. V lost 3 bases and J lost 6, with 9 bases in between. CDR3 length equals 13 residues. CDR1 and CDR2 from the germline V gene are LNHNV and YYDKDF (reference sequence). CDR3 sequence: CATSRGGFQPQHF. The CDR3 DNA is TGTGCCACCAGCAGGGGCGGGTTTCAGCCCCAGCATTTT.

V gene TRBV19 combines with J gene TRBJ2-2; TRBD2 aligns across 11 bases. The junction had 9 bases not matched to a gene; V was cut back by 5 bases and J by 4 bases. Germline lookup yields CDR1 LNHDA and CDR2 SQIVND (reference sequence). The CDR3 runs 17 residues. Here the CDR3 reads CASSARVSGRVTGELFF. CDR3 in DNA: TGTGCCAGTAGTGCTCGGGTTAGCGGGAGGGTCACCGGGGAGCTGTTTTTT.

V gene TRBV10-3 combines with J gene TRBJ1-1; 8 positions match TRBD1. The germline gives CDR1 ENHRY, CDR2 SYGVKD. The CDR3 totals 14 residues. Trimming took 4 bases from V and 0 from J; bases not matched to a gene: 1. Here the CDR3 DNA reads TGTGCCATCAGTGGGACAGGGATGAACACTGAAGCTTTCTTT. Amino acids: CAISGTGMNTEAFF.

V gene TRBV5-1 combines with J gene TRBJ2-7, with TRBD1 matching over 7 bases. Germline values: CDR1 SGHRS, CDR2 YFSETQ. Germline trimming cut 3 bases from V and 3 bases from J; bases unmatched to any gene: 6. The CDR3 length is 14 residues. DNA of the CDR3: TGCGCCAGCAGCTCGACAGGGTCGGGCTACGAGCAGTACTTC. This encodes CASSSTGSGYEQYF.

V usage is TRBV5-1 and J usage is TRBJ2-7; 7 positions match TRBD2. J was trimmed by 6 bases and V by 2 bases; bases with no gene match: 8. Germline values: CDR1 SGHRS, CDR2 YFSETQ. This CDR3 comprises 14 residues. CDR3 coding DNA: TGCGCCAGCAGCTTAGCGGCGGGAGAGGTCGAGCAGTACTTC. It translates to CASSLAAGEVEQYF.

As DNA, the CDR3 is TGTGCCAGCAGTACTGGAGATCAGCCCCAGCATTTT. This encodes CASSTGDQPQHF. The rearrangement links TRBV7-9 to TRBJ1-5; D not certain. Per the germline V gene, CDR1 is SEHNR and CDR2 is FQNEAQ (reference sequence). CDR3 length: 12 residues. V was clipped by 6 bases and J by 5 bases, with 8 bases between them.

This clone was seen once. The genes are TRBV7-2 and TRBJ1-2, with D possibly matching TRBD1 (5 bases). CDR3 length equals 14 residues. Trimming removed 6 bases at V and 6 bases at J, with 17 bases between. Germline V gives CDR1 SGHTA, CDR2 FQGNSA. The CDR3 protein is CASRKGEAGDGYTF. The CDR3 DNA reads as TGTGCCAGCAGGAAAGGGGAGGCCGGCGATGGCTACACCTTC.

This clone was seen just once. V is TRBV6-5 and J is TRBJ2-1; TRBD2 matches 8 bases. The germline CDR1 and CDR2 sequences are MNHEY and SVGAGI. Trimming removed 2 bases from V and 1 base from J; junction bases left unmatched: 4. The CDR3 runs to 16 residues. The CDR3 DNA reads TGTGCCAGCAGTTACGCCCGGGGGGGATCCTACAATGAGCAGTTCTTC. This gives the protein CASSYARGGSYNEQFF.

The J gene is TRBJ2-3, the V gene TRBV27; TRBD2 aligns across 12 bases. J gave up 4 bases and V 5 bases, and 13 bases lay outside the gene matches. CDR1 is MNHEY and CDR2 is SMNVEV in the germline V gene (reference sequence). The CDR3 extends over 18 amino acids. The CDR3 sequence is CASSPAPTLAGGSDTQYF. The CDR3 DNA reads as TGTGCCAGCAGTCCAGCTCCCACACTAGCGGGAGGATCAGATACGCAGTATTTT.

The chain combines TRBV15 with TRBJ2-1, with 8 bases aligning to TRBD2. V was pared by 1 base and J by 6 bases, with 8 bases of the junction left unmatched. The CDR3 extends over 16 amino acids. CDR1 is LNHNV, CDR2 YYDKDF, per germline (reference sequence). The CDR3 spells CATSRGSGTSGNEQFF. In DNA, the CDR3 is TGTGCCACCAGCAGAGGCTCCGGGACTAGTGGCAATGAGCAGTTCTTC. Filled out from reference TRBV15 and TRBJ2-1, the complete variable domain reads DAMVIQNPRYQVTQFGKPVTLSCSQTLNHNVMYWYQQKSSQAPKLLFHYYDKDFNNEADTPDNFQSRRPNTSFCFLDIRSPGLGDTAMYLCATSRGSGTSGNEQFFGPGTRLTVL.

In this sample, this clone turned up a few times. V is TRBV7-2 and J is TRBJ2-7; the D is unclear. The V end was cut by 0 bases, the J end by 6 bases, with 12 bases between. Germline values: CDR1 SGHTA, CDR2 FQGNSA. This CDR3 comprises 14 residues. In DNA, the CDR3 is TGTGCCAGCAGCTTAGCACTGGTTGTCTCCGAGCAGTACTTC. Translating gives CASSLALVVSEQYF.